This TCR beta chain emerged from a study of blood T cells in healthy people across ages. Losses at the gene ends were 2 bases for V and 7 bases for J; bases not matched to a gene: 16. The CDR3 runs 20 residues. Germline V gene sequence: CDR1 SGHVS, CDR2 FQNEAQ. Using a J-beta primer mix together with a sample-barcoded 5' primer, a second PCR was run for roughly 7 to 11 cycles. TCRdb recomputed calls from the 5' RACE reads with MiXCR, one row per CDR3 protein. Seen here are roughly 1.5 million distinct CDR3 sequences, approximately 43% observed once, and the top ten hold roughly 3.7%. The rearrangement joins TRBV7-8 to TRBJ2-1, with 14 bases fitting TRBD2. The sequence was obtained from a woman between 18 and 30 years old in good health. Sequencing input: blood. The CDR3 nucleotides read TGTGCCAGCAGCTTACCCTCGGGACTAGCGGGAGTATTGGTGGGGAATGAGCAGTTCTTC. It encodes CASSLPSGLAGVLVGNEQFF.